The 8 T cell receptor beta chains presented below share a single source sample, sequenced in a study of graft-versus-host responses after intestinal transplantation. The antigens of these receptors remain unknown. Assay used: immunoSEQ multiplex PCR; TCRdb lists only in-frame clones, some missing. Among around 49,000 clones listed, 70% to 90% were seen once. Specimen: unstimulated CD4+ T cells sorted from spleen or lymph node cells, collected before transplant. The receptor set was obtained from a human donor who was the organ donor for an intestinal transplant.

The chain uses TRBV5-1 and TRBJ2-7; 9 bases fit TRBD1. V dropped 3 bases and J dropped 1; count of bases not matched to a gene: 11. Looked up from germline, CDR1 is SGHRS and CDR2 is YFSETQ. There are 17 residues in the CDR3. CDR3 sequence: CASSYGTPGQGSYEQYF. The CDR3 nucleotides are TGCGCCAGCAGCTACGGAACCCCAGGACAGGGGTCCTACGAGCAGTACTTC.

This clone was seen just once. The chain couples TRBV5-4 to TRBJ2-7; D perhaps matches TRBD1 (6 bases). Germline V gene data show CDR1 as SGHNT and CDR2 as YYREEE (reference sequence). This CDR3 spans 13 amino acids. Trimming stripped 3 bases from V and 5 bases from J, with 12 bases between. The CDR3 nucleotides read TGTGCCAGCAGCTCATTACAGGGCCACGAGCAGTACTTC. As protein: CASSSLQGHEQYF.

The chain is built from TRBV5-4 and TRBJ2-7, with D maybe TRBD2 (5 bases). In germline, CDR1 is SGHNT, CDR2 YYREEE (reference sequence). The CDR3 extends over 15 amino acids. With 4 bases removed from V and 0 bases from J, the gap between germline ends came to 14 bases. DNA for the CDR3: TGTGCCAGCAGCCCGACCACCGAGGGCTCCTACGAGCAGTACTTC. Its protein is CASSPTTEGSYEQYF.

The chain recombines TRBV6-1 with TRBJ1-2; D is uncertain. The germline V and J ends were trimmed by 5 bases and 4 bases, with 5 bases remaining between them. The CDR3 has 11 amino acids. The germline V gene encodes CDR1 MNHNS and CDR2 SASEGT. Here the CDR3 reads CASSRGYGYTF. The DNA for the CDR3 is TGTGCCAGCAGTCGGGGCTATGGCTACACCTTC.

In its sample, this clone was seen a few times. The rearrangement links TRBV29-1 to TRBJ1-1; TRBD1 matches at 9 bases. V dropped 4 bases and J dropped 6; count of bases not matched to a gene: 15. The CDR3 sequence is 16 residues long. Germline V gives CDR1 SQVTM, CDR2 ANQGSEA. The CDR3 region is CSVGPGQGDLGAEAFF. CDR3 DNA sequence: TGCAGCGTTGGGCCGGGACAGGGCGATCTCGGAGCTGAAGCTTTCTTT.

CDR3 sequence reads: CATDSRTSGGNNNEQFF. CDR3 DNA sequence: TGTGCCACCGACAGCAGAACGTCGGGAGGGAATAACAATGAGCAGTTCTTC. V and J are TRBV19 and TRBJ2-1, with 8 bases matching TRBD2. The CDR3 loop spans 17 amino acids. V gave up 10 bases and J gave up 5 bases; unmatched junction bases: 19. Germline CDR1 is LNHDA and CDR2 is SQIVND (reference sequence).

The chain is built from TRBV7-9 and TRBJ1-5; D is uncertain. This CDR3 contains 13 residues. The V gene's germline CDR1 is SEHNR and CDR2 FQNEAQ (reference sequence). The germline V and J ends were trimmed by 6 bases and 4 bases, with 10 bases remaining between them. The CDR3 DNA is TGTGCCAGCAGTTCCGACGGGAATCAGCCCCAGCATTTT. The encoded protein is CASSSDGNQPQHF.

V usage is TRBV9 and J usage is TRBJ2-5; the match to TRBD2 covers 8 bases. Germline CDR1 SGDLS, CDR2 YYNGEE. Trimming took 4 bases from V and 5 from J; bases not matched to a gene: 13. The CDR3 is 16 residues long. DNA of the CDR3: TGTGCCAGCAGCTCCAACGCGGGACTAGTCGGCGAGACCCAGTACTTC. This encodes CASSSNAGLVGETQYF.